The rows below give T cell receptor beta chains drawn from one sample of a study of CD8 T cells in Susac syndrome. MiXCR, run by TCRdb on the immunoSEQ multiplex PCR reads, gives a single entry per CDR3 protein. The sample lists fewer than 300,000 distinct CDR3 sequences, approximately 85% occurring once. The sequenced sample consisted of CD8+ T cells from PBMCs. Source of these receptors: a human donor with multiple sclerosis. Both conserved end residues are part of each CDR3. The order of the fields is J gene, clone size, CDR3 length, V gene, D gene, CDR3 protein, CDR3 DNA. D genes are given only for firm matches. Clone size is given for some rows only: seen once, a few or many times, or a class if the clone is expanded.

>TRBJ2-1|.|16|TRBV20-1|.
CSARDRGGGPYNEQFF
TGCAGTGCTAGAGATCGGGGCGGGGGCCCCTACAATGAGCAGTTCTTC
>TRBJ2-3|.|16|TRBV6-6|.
CASSYPRGYRADTQYF
TGTGCCAGCAGTTACCCACGAGGGTATCGTGCAGATACGCAGTATTTT
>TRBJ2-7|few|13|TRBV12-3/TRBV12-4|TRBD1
CASTLRDSFEQYF
TGTGCCAGCACCTTACGGGACAGTTTCGAGCAGTACTTC
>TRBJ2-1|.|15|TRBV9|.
CASSVDGSGYNEQFF
TGTGCCAGCAGCGTAGACGGGAGTGGTTACAATGAGCAGTTCTTC
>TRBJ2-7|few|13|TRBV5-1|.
CASSQGLTYEQYF
TGCGCCAGCAGCCAGGGACTCACCTACGAGCAGTACTTC
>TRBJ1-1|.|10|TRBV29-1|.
CSVAGTEAFF
TGCAGCGTTGCGGGGACTGAAGCTTTCTTT
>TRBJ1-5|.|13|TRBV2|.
CASRAGSGQPQHF
TGTGCCAGCAGGGCAGGGTCGGGCCAGCCCCAGCATTTT
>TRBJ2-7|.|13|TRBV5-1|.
CASSWGLAYEQYF
TGCGCCAGCAGCTGGGGGTTGGCCTACGAGCAGTACTTC
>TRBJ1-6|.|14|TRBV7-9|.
CASIPPRGNSPLHF
TGTGCCAGTATCCCTCCCCGGGGCAATTCACCCCTCCACTTT
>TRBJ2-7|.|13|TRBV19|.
CASSSGLKYEQYF
TGTGCCAGTAGTTCCGGACTGAAGTACGAGCAGTACTTC
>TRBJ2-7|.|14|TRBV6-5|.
CASSYRGSLYEQYF
TGTGCCAGCAGTTACCGGGGTTCCCTATACGAGCAGTACTTC
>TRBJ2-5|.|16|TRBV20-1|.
CSARALAASERETQYF
TGCAGTGCTAGAGCTCTAGCCGCTTCGGAGAGGGAGACCCAGTACTTC
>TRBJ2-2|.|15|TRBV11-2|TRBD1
CASSFRGQGAGELFF
TGTGCCAGCAGCTTTCGTGGACAGGGGGCCGGGGAGCTGTTTTTT
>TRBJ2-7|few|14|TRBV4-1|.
CASSQIDSSYEQYF
TGCGCCAGCAGCCAGATCGACAGCTCCTACGAGCAGTACTTC
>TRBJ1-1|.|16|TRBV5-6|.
CASSLDGGRGNTEAFF
TGTGCCAGCAGCTTGGATGGGGGGCGCGGGAACACTGAAGCTTTCTTT
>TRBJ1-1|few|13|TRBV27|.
CASSLSRNTEAFF
TGTGCCAGCAGTTTGTCGCGCAACACTGAAGCTTTCTTT